Listed here are 15 T cell receptor beta chains from one sample, sequenced in a study of blood T cell repertoires in COVID-19. Generated by immunoSEQ multiplex PCR, the TCRdb table keeps only in-frame clones and is missing some. In the table there are more than 35,000 clones, 79% of which are singletons. Input material: peripheral blood. Source of these receptors: a man aged 65-85 years with acute or convalescent COVID-19.

The rearrangement uses TRBV7-3 and TRBJ2-1; 8 bases are shared with TRBD2. The V gene's germline CDR1 is SGHTA and CDR2 FQGTGA. CDR3 size: 14 residues. Germline trimming cut 1 base from V and 5 bases from J; bases unmatched to any gene: 1. In nucleotides, the CDR3 is TGTGCCAGCAGCTTAAGGCGGGAGGACAATGAGCAGTTCTTC. Translation gives CASSLRREDNEQFF.

This chain joins TRBV19 and TRBJ1-5; 8 nucleotides line up with TRBD1. The CDR3 contains 16 residues. CDR1 LNHDA and CDR2 SQIVND come from the germline V gene (reference sequence). V was pared by 5 bases and J by 0 bases, with 6 bases of the junction left unmatched. CDR3 sequence (DNA): TGTGCCAGTAGTTCCCAGGGGGCTAATAGCAATCAGCCCCAGCATTTT. Protein product: CASSSQGANSNQPQHF.

CDR3 sequence reads: CAIRDRGEYEQYF. CDR3 in DNA: TGTGCCATCAGGGACAGGGGGGAATACGAGCAGTACTTC. The V and J genes are TRBV10-3 and TRBJ2-7; 10 bases agree with TRBD1. V shed 6 bases and J 4 bases; nucleotides not matched to a gene: 3. Germline-derived CDR1 and CDR2 are ENHRY and SYGVKD. The CDR3 totals 13 residues.

This clone was counted a few times. The rearrangement links TRBV6-6 to TRBJ2-7; D gene ambiguous. The germline V and J ends were trimmed by 8 bases and 0 bases, with 8 bases remaining between them. Germline assignment: CDR1 MNHNY and CDR2 SVGAGI (reference sequence). The CDR3 contains 12 residues. CDR3 DNA sequence: TGTGCCAGCGGGCTGAGCTCCTACGAGCAGTACTTC. Its translation: CASGLSSYEQYF.

This clone was recorded a few times. The chain is built from TRBV7-9 and TRBJ2-5, with D possibly TRBD2 on 5 matching bases. There are 15 residues in the CDR3. Trimming stripped 4 bases from V and 1 base from J, with 13 bases between. Germline lookup yields CDR1 SEHNR and CDR2 FQNEAQ (reference sequence). The CDR3 coding sequence is TGTGCCAGCAGCTCACACCGGGATCTCCAAGAGACCCAGTACTTC. Its translation is CASSSHRDLQETQYF.

The V gene is TRBV7-9, the J gene TRBJ2-1, with 9 bases that match TRBD2. This CDR3 comprises 15 residues. In germline, CDR1 is SEHNR, CDR2 FQNEAQ (reference sequence). With 5 bases clipped from V and 3 bases from J, the junction kept 5 bases outside the gene matches. The CDR3 nucleotides read TGTGCCAGCAGCCCCCAAGCGGGAGGCTACAATGAGCAGTTCTTC. This codes for CASSPQAGGYNEQFF.

The chain recombines TRBV9 with TRBJ2-3, with 8 bases that match TRBD1. J gave up 1 base and V 0 bases, and 4 bases lay outside the gene matches. This CDR3 region has 16 residues. CDR1 is SGDLS, CDR2 YYNGEE, per germline. The CDR3 region is CASSVGRGQGTDTQYF. Here the CDR3 DNA reads TGTGCCAGCAGCGTAGGCCGGGGACAGGGCACAGATACGCAGTATTTT. Variable domain in full (rest from reference TRBV9 and TRBJ2-3): DSGVTQTPKHLITATGQRVTLRCSPRSGDLSVYWYQQSLDQGLQFLIQYYNGEERAKGNILERFSAQQFPDLHSELNLSSLELGDSALYFCASSVGRGQGTDTQYFGPGTRLTVL.

This chain connects TRBV28 to TRBJ1-2; D not certain. With 2 bases removed from V and 4 bases from J, the gap between germline ends came to 5 bases. CDR1 and CDR2 (germline): MDHEN, SYDVKM. The CDR3 totals 12 residues. The CDR3 is CASSLDTYGYTF. The DNA for the CDR3 is TGTGCCAGCAGTTTAGACACCTATGGCTACACCTTC.

J is TRBJ2-5 and V is TRBV3-1 (or the pseudogene TRBV3-2); D gene uncertain. The CDR3 consists of 13 residues. V dropped 1 base and J dropped 5 bases, with 8 bases sitting between them. The germline V gene encodes CDR1 LGHDT and CDR2 YNNKEL (reference sequence). The CDR3 region is CASSQGNEETQYF. CDR3 DNA sequence: TGTGCCAGCAGCCAAGGAAACGAGGAGACCCAGTACTTC.

The gene calls are TRBV27 and TRBJ1-1; D is unclear. CDR1 and CDR2 from the germline V gene are MNHEY and SMNVEV (reference sequence). Trimming shortened V by 8 bases and J by 1 base, and 14 bases separated the two germline ends. The CDR3 contains 14 residues. The CDR3, as DNA: TGTGCCAGCCTCGCGCCTCCAGGGAACACTGAAGCTTTCTTT. Its translation: CASLAPPGNTEAFF.

V and J are TRBV7-9 and TRBJ2-3; D is uncertain. CDR3 length equals 16 residues. In germline, CDR1 is SEHNR, CDR2 FQNEAQ (reference sequence). The V end lost 3 bases, the J end lost 0 bases, and 13 bases lay between the germline ends. The chain's CDR3 is CASSFPAATSTDTQYF. In DNA form, the CDR3 reads TGTGCCAGCAGCTTCCCGGCGGCCACTAGCACAGATACGCAGTATTTT. Drawing the rest from reference TRBV7-9 and TRBJ2-3, the complete variable domain is DTGVSQNPRHKITKRGQNVTFRCDPISEHNRLYWYRQTLGQGPEFLTYFQNEAQLEKSRLLSDRFSAERPKGSFSTLEIQRTEQGDSAMYLCASSFPAATSTDTQYFGPGTRLTVL.

The chain is built from TRBV28 and TRBJ2-1; TRBD2 matches 11 bases. The CDR3 has 16 residues. Germline CDR1 reads MDHEN; CDR2 reads SYDVKM. The V segment lost 8 bases and the J segment 7 bases; nucleotides outside the gene matches: 13. The DNA for the CDR3 is TGTGCCAGCCTCGGAACTAGCGGGAGTGGCAGGAATGAGCAGTTCTTC. Translating gives CASLGTSGSGRNEQFF.

The sample holds one count of this clone. The rearrangement uses TRBV24-1 and TRBJ2-1, with TRBD1 matching 7 bases. V lost 3 bases, J lost 8 bases, and 9 bases stayed unmatched. Germline CDR1 reads KGHDR; CDR2 reads SFDVKD. The CDR3 loop spans 15 amino acids. Here the CDR3 reads CATSDPTGPGDEQFF. The DNA of the CDR3 is TGTGCCACCAGTGATCCGACAGGGCCTGGGGATGAGCAGTTCTTC.

The chain recombines TRBV7-9 with TRBJ2-3; D may be TRBD2 (5 bases). The CDR3 length is 15 residues. V lost 5 bases to trimming and J lost 2 bases, with 14 bases between them. Germline V gene sequence: CDR1 SEHNR, CDR2 FQNEAQ (reference sequence). The DNA of the CDR3 is TGTGCCAGCAGCAAAGTAGGAGGTCCCACAGATACGCAGTATTTT. Amino acid sequence: CASSKVGGPTDTQYF.

This sequence joins TRBV5-1 and TRBJ2-3; D may be TRBD2 (5 bases). Germline assignment: CDR1 SGHRS and CDR2 YFSETQ. CDR3 length: 13 amino acids. V lost 8 bases to trimming and J lost 0 bases, with 10 bases between them. The CDR3 DNA follows: TGCGCCAGTTCAGCGGAAAGCACAGATACGCAGTATTTT. Its protein is CASSAESTDTQYF.